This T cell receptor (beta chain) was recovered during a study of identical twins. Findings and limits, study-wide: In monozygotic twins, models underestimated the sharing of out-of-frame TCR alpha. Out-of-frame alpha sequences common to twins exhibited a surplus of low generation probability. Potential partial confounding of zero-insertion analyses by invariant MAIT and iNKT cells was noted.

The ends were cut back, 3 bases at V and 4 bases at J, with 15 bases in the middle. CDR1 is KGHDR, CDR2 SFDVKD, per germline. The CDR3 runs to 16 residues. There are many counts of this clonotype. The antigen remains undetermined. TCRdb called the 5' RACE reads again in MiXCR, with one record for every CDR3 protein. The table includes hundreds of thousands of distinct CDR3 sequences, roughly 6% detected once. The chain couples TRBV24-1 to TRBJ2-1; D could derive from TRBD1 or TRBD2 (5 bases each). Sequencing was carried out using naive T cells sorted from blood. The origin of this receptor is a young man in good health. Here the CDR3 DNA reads TGTGCCACCAGTGATCGAGGGACCCGGAATTACAATGAGCAGTTCTTC. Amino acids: CATSDRGTRNYNEQFF.